The clone carrying this T cell receptor (beta chain) has a single count. What it binds is not known. This entry belongs to a study of OX40 agonist ivuxolimab in advanced cancers. Study details: All patients had ivuxolimab intravenously every 2 weeks at 0.01 to 10 mg/kg.

Study observations and caveats: Low clonal expansion, among the lowest seen, marked partial responders at 0.1-3.0 mg/kg. Clonal expansion by week 6 occurred in CD4+ and CD8+ blood T cells (at 0.1 to 3.0 mg/kg).

V lost 4 bases to trimming and J lost 2 bases; unmatched junction nucleotides: 4. There are 14 residues in the CDR3. Germline CDR1 and CDR2: MNHNS and SASEGT. Sequencing used immunoSEQ multiplex PCR; TCRdb keeps in-frame clones, though not all of them. The table includes about 57,000 clones, around four fifths detected once. The source material was CD4+ or CD8+ T cells sorted from blood, sampled in a trial of the OX40 agonist ivuxolimab. The source of this sequence is an adult with an advanced solid tumor such as melanoma, head and neck, liver or kidney cancer. This rearrangement joins TRBV6-1 to TRBJ1-2; TRBD1 matches 7 bases. The CDR3 nucleotides are TGTGCCAGCAGTGGGTGGGGACAGAACTATGGCTACACCTTC. Translated: CASSGWGQNYGYTF.